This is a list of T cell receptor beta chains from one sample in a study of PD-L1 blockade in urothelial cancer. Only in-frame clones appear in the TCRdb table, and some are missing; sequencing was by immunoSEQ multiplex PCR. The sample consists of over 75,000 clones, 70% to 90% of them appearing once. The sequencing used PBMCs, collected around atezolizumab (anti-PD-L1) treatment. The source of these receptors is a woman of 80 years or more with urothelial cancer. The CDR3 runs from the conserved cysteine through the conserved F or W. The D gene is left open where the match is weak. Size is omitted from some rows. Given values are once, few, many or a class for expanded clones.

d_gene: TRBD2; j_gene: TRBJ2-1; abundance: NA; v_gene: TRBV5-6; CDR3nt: TGTGCCAGCAGCTTAATTGTAGCGGGTTGGAGCTCCTACAATGAGCAGTTCTTC; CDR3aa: CASSLIVAGWSSYNEQFF
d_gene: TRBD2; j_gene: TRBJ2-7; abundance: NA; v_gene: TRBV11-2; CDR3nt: TGTGCCACTCAGAGGGACAGCGGGAGGACCGAGCAGTACTTC; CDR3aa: CATQRDSGRTEQYF
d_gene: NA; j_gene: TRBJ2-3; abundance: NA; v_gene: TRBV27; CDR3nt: TGTGCCAGCAGTTTCCAGAGGAGCACAGATACGCAGTATTTT; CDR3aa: CASSFQRSTDTQYF
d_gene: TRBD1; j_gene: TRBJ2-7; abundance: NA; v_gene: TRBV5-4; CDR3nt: TGTGCCAGCAGCTCTGAGGGGACAGGGAATCGTCTCCAGTACTTC; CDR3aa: CASSSEGTGNRLQYF
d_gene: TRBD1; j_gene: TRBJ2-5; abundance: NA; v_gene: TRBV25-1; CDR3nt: TGTGCCAGCAGTGACGGACAGGTGGGAGAGACCCAGTACTTC; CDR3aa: CASSDGQVGETQYF
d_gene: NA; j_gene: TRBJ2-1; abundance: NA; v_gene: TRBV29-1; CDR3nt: TGCAGCGTTGCGGTCGGGTTCTCCTACAATGAGCAGTTCTTC; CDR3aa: CSVAVGFSYNEQFF
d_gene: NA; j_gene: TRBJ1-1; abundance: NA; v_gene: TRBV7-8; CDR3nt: TGTGCCAGCAGCTCTCAGGGAGGGGGAGTAACTGAAGCTTTCTTT; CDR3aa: CASSSQGGGVTEAFF
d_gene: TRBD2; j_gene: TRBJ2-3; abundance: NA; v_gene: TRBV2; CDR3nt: TGTGCCAGCAGTGCTAGGACTAGCGGAAGCACAGATACGCAGTATTTT; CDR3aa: CASSARTSGSTDTQYF
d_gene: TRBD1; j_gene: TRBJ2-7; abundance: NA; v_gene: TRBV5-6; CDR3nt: TGTGCCAGCAGCCACGACAGGGACGAGCAGTACTTC; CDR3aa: CASSHDRDEQYF
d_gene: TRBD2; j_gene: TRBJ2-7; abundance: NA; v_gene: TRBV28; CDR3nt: TGTGCCAGCATCCCGGCAGGGGGTAGCGGGGGGCCCTACGAGCAGTACTTC; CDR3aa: CASIPAGGSGGPYEQYF
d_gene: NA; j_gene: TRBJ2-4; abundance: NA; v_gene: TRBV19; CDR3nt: TGTGCCAGTAGAGGGGGTGCCAAAAACATTCAGTACTTC; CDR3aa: CASRGGAKNIQYF
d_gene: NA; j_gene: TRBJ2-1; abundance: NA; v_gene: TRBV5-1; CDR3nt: TGCGCCAGCAGATTGGGGCCCAGGGAGGATGAGCAGTTCTTC; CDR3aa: CASRLGPREDEQFF
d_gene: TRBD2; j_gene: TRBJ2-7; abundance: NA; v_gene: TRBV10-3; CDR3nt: TGTGCCATCAGTTCCCCGGATAGCGGGAGCCATACCTACGAGCAGTACTTC; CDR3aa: CAISSPDSGSHTYEQYF
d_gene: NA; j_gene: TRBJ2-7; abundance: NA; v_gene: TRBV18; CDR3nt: TGTGCCAGCTCACGACCGGGACCCAGGCAGGGGGAGCAGTACTTC; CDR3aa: CASSRPGPRQGEQYF
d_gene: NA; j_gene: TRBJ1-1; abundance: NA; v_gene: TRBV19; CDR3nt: TGTGCCAGTAGCGATTATTTCAGGAACACTGAAGCTTTCTTT; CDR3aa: CASSDYFRNTEAFF
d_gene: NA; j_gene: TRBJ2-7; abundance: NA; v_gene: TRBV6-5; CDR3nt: TGTGCCAGCAGTTACTCGCGGGTCTCCTACGAGCAGTACTTC; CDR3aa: CASSYSRVSYEQYF
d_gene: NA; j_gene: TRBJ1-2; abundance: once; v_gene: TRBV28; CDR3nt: TGTGCTAGCAACCAGGCCTATGGCTACACCTTC; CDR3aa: CASNQAYGYTF